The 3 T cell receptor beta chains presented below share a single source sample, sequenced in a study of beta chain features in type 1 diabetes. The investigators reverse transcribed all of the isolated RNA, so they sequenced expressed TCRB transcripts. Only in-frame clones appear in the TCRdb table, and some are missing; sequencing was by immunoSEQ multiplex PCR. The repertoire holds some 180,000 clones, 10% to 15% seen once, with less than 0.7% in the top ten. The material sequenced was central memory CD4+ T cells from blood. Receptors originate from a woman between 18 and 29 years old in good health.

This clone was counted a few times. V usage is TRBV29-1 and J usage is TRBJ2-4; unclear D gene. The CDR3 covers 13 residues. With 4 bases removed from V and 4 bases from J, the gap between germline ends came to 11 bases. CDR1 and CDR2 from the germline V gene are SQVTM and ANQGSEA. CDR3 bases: TGCAGCGTTGGCCTCGTCGGTAAAAACATTCAGTACTTC. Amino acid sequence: CSVGLVGKNIQYF.

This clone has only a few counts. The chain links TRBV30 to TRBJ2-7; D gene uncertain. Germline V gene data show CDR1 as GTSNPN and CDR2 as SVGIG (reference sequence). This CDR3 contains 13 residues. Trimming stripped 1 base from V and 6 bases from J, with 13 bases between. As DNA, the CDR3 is TGTGCCTGGAGTGCAGGTCCTCTTGTCGAGCAGTACTTC. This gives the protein CAWSAGPLVEQYF.

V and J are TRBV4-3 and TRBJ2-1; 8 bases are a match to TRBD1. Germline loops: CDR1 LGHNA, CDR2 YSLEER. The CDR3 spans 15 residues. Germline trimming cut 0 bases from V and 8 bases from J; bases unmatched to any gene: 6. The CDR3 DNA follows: TGCGCCAGCAGCCAAGATGCTGGACAGGGATATGAGCAGTTCTTC. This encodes CASSQDAGQGYEQFF.